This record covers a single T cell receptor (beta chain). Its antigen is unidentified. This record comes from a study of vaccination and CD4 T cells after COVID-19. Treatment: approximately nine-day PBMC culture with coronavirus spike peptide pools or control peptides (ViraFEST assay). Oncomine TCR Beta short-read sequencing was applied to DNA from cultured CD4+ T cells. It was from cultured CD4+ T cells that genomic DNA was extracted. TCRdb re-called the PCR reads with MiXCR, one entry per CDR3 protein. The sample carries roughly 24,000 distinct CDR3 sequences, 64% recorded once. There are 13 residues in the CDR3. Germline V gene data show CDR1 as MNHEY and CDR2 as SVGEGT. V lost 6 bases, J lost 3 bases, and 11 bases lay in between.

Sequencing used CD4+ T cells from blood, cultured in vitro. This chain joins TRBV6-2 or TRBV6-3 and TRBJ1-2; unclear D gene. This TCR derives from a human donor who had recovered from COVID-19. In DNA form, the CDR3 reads TGTGCCAGCAGCAACCAGGTGGACTATGGCTACACCTTC. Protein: CASSNQVDYGYTF.